The source of this T cell receptor beta chain is a study of CD8 T cells in Susac syndrome. When the RNA was reverse transcribed, random hexamers were used with an input of roughly 0.45 to 1 ug. TCR beta CDR3 was amplified by immunoSEQ multiplex PCR. This amplification extended across 54 Vbeta and 13 Jbeta segments. TCRdb re-derived calls from the immunoSEQ multiplex PCR reads in MiXCR, one entry per CDR3 protein. Of 65,000 to 90,000 distinct CDR3 sequences listed, less than 95% are singletons. Study-wide results and limits: The study's TCR sequencing and HLA analysis drew on a certain number of individuals. That number was acknowledged as relatively small.

Peripheral blood CD8+ and CD4+ T cells were profiled by TCR beta sequencing. Trimming stripped 5 bases from V and 2 bases from J, with 16 bases between. CDR1 is KGHSH and CDR2 is LQKENI in the germline V gene. The CDR3 has 15 amino acids. Notes on this clonotype: Its target is not known.

Sequencing was done on a sample of CD8+ T cells from PBMCs. The rearrangement joins TRBV18 to TRBJ2-7; D possibly corresponds to TRBD1 (5 bases). This TCR came from a human donor with multiple sclerosis. The CDR3 is CASSSARDHTYEQYF. CDR3 sequence (DNA): TGTGCCAGCTCATCGGCCAGGGATCATACCTACGAGCAGTACTTC.